Listed here are 6 T cell receptor beta chains from one sample, sequenced in a study of blood T cell repertoires in COVID-19. Using immunoSEQ multiplex PCR, the repertoire was profiled, and TCRdb retains in-frame clones only, with some absent. The repertoire holds 250,000 or so clones, with 90% as singletons. The sample consisted of peripheral blood. Receptors originate from a woman aged 60-70 years with COVID-19, enrolled during active disease.

V gene TRBV5-5 combines with J gene TRBJ1-2; D may be TRBD1 (6 bases). Germline V gene sequence: CDR1 SGHKS, CDR2 YYEKEE (reference sequence). V lost 4 bases and J lost 0, with 10 bases in between. The CDR3 consists of 14 residues. In DNA, the CDR3 is TGTGCCAGCAGCCCGACAGGCGCTAACTATGGCTACACCTTC. This translates into CASSPTGANYGYTF.

The chain joins TRBV4-3 to TRBJ1-2; perhaps TRBD1 as D (5 bases). CDR3 size: 15 residues. V was cut by 5 bases and J by 3 bases, with 16 bases left in between. Looked up from germline, CDR1 is LGHNA and CDR2 is YSLEER. In DNA form, the CDR3 reads TGCGCCAGCAGCTGGGGAAACAGGATGGACTATGGCTACACCTTC. Amino acids: CASSWGNRMDYGYTF.

The chain links TRBV28 to TRBJ2-5; the D is unclear. The CDR3 totals 14 residues. V was clipped by 3 bases and J by 1 base, with 9 bases between them. CDR1 is MDHEN, CDR2 SYDVKM, per germline. The CDR3 loop is CASSFRLPQETQYF. CDR3 nucleotide sequence: TGTGCCAGCAGTTTTCGACTTCCCCAAGAGACCCAGTACTTC.

The chain couples TRBV9 to TRBJ2-7; TRBD1 agrees at 7 bases. Losses at the gene ends were 4 bases for V and 3 bases for J; bases not matched to a gene: 7. The CDR3 contains 14 residues. Germline V gene lookup returns CDR1 SGDLS and CDR2 YYNGEE. CDR3 in DNA: TGTGCCAGCAGCCCTCAGGGACAGAGCTACGAGCAGTACTTC. Translated, it gives CASSPQGQSYEQYF.

The V and J genes are TRBV7-2 and TRBJ2-1; possible D gene TRBD1, 6 bases. The CDR3 runs to 15 residues. Germline lookup yields CDR1 SGHTA and CDR2 FQGNSA. The germline V and J ends were trimmed by 4 bases and 8 bases, with 18 bases remaining between them. The CDR3 DNA reads TGTGCCAGCAGCTACTCCCAGGGGTGGGCTCATGAGCAGTTCTTC. Translation: CASSYSQGWAHEQFF.

V is TRBV11-2 and J is TRBJ1-5, with no clear D. V lost 0 bases, J lost 4 bases, and 4 bases lay in between. Looked up from germline, CDR1 is SGHAT and CDR2 is FQNNGV. This CDR3 is built from 13 residues. CDR3 nucleotide sequence: TGTGCCAGCAGCTTAGAATATAATCAGCCCCAGCATTTT. The encoded protein is CASSLEYNQPQHF.